In its sample, the clone carrying this T cell receptor (beta chain) was seen a few times. Its target is unknown. This entry belongs to a study of blood T cells in healthy people across ages. Overall study results and limits: More naive CD4+ cells and higher diversity were found in long-lived than in aged donors. It was found that TCR beta diversity correlated strongly with the percentage of naive T cells.

It was with a sample-barcoded 5' primer and a J-beta primer mix that a second PCR of roughly 7 to 12 cycles was run. TCRdb redid the calling of the 5' RACE reads with MiXCR, one entry per CDR3 protein. This table holds 550,000 to 650,000 distinct CDR3 sequences, about 28% found once. CDR3 length equals 13 residues. The germline gives CDR1 SGHRS, CDR2 YFSETQ. The V segment lost 7 bases and the J segment 4 bases; nucleotides outside the gene matches: 4. For every donor, a draw yielded roughly 10 milliliters of peripheral blood. The sequencing input was blood. The chain employs TRBV5-1 and TRBJ2-2, with 7 nucleotides matching TRBD1. The sequence was obtained from an elderly woman in good health. CDR3 nucleotide sequence: TGCGCCAGCCAGACAGGGTTCACCGGGGAGCTGTTTTTT. This codes for CASQTGFTGELFF.